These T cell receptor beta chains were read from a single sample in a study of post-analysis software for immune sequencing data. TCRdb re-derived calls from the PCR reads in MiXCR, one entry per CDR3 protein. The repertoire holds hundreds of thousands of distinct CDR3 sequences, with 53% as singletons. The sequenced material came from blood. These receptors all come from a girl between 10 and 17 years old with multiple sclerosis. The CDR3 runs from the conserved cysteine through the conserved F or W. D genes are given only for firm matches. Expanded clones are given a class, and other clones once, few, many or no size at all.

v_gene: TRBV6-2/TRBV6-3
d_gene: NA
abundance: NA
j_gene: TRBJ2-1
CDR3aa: CASSYRTASYNEQFF
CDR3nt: TGTGCCAGCAGTTACCGGACAGCCTCCTACAATGAGCAGTTCTTC

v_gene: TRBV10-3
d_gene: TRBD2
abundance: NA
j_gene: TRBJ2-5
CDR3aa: CAISESIPGGKETQYF
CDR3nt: TGTGCCATCAGTGAGTCGATTCCGGGAGGGAAAGAGACCCAGTACTTC

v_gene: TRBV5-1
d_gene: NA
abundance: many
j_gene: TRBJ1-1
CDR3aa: CASSLDLNTEAFF
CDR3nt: TGTGCCAGCAGCCTGGATCTTAACACTGAAGCTTTCTTT

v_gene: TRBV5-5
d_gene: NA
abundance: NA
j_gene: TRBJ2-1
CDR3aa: CASSLYTGQVYNEQFF
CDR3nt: TGTGCCAGCAGCCTCTATACAGGCCAAGTTTACAATGAGCAGTTCTTC

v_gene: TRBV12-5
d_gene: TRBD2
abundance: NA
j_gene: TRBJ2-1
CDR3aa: CASGLVTSVSSYNEQFF
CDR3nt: TGTGCTAGTGGTTTGGTGACTAGCGTTAGCTCCTACAATGAGCAGTTCTTC

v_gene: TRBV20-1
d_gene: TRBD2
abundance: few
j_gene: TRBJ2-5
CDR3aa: CSAAGGGETQYF
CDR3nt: TGCAGTGCCGCGGGAGGGGGAGAGACCCAGTACTTC

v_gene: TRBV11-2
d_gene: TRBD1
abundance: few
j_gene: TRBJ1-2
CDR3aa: CASSSTGVYGYTF
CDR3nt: TGTGCCAGCAGCTCGACAGGGGTCTATGGCTACACCTTC

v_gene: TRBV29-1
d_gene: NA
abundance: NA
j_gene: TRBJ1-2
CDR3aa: CSVAPTGRNYGYTF
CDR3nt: TGCAGCGTTGCTCCCACGGGCCGCAACTATGGCTACACCTTC

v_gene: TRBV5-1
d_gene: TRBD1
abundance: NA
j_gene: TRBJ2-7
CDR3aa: CASSKVGGQTYEQYF
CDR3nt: TGCGCCAGCAGCAAGGTTGGGGGACAGACCTACGAGCAGTACTTC

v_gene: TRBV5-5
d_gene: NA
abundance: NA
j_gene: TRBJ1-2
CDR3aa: CASSLATQGYYGYTF
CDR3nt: TGTGCCAGCAGCTTGGCGACCCAGGGTTATTATGGCTACACCTTC

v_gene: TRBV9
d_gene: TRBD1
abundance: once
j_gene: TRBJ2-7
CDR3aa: CASSVGRGTADYEQYF
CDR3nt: TGTGCCAGCAGCGTAGGGCGAGGGACAGCGGACTACGAGCAGTACTTC

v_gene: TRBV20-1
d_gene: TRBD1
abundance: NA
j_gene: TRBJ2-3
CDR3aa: CSARDRGTGYTDTQYF
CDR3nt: TGCAGTGCTAGAGATCGTGGGACAGGGTACACAGATACGCAGTATTTT

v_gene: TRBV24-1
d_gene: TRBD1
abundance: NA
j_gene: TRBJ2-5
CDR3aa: CAPSDPGQGANEETQYF
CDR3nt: TGTGCCCCCAGTGACCCTGGACAGGGGGCGAACGAAGAGACCCAGTACTTC

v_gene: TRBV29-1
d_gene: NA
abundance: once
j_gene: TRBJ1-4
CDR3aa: CSADRNEKRFF
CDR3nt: TGCAGCGCTGACAGGAATGAAAAACGGTTTTTT

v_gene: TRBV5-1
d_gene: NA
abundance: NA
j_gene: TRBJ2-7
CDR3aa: CASSRTSLHYEQYF
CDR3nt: TGCGCCAGCAGCCGGACAAGCCTTCACTACGAGCAGTACTTC

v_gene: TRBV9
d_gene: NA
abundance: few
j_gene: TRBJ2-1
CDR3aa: CASSVHTNEQFF
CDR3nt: TGTGCCAGCAGCGTCCACACGAATGAGCAGTTCTTC

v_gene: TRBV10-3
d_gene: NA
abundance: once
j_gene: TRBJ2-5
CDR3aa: CAISLGFQETQYF
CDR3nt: TGTGCCATCAGTTTAGGTTTCCAAGAGACCCAGTACTTC

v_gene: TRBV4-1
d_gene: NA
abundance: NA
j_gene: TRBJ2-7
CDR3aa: CASSQEGTRSYEQYF
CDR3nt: TGCGCCAGCAGCCAAGAAGGGACTCGCTCCTACGAGCAGTACTTC

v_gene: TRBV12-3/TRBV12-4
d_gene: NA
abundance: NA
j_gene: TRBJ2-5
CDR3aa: CASRRAWGGASVQYF
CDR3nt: TGTGCCAGCAGACGCGCGTGGGGTGGGGCCTCGGTACAGTACTTC

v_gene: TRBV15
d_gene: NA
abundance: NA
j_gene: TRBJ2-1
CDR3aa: CATSRDRANEQFF
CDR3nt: TGTGCCACCAGCAGAGACAGGGCAAATGAGCAGTTCTTC

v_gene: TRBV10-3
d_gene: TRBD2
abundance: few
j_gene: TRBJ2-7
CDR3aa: CAISGAGALGEQYF
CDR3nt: TGTGCCATCAGTGGGGCGGGAGCCCTGGGCGAGCAGTACTTC

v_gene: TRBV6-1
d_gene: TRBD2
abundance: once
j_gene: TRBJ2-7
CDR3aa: CASSAHRTSGTYEQYF
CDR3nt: TGTGCCAGCAGTGCCCACAGGACTAGCGGGACCTACGAGCAGTACTTC

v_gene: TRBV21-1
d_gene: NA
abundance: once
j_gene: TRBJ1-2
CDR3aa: CASSKESRQGEIWDYGYTF
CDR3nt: TGTGCCAGCAGCAAAGAATCTAGACAGGGAGAAATTTGGGACTATGGCTACACCTTC

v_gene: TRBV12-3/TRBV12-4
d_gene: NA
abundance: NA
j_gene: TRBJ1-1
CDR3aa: CASSFRDTSEAFF
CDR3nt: TGTGCCAGCAGTTTCCGGGACACCTCTGAAGCTTTCTTT

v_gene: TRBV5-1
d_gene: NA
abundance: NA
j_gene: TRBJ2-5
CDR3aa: CASSLVVAVGEQYF
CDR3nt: TGCGCCAGCAGCTTGGTGGTTGCAGTGGGTGAGCAGTACTTC

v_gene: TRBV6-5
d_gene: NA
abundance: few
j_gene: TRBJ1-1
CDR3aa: CASSQGLNTEAFF
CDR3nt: TGTGCCAGCAGTCAGGGTTTGAACACTGAAGCTTTCTTT

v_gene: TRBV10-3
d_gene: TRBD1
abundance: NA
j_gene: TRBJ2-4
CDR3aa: CAIKEQGGSGEQYF
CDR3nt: TGTGCCATCAAGGAACAGGGGGGCTCGGGGGAGCAGTACTTC

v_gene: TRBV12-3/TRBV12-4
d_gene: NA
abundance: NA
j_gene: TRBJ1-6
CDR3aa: CASSFAGASSPLHF
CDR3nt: TGTGCCAGCAGTTTTGCGGGGGCAAGTTCACCCCTCCACTTT

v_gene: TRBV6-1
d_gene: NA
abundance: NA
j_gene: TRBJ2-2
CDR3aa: CASSEERGFNTGELFF
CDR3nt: TGTGCCAGCAGTGAAGAGAGGGGGTTTAACACCGGGGAGCTGTTTTTT